Below, 3 T cell receptor beta chains from the same sample are listed, as sequenced in a study of cytotoxic CD8 clonotypes in ibrutinib-treated CLL. Generated by immunoSEQ multiplex PCR, the TCRdb table keeps only in-frame clones and is missing some. This sample has some 290,000 clones, with just under 80% found just once. This sample comprised PBMCs, obtained before ibrutinib treatment. These receptors all stem from a human donor with chronic lymphocytic leukemia.

In this sample, this clone turned up once. The chain combines TRBV23-1 with TRBJ2-7, with 10 bases identical to TRBD1. TRBV23-1 is labeled an ORF, and its function is uncertain. This CDR3 has 16 amino acids. J lost 4 bases, V lost 3 bases, and 9 bases had no gene match. CDR3 sequence reads: CASSHPRPGQGYEQYF. The CDR3 nucleotides read TGCGCCAGCAGTCATCCACGGCCGGGACAGGGGTACGAGCAGTACTTC.

The rearrangement links TRBV25-1 to TRBJ1-1; maybe TRBD1 (5 bases). The CDR3 spans 14 residues. Germline V gives CDR1 MGHDK, CDR2 SYGVNS. V was shortened by 3 bases and J by 4 bases, with 12 bases between the two germline ends. The CDR3 DNA reads as TGTGCCAGCAGTGATGGAAACGGGGGCACTGAAGCTTTCTTT. Translation: CASSDGNGGTEAFF.

The chain joins TRBV25-1 to TRBJ1-1; no reliable D call. The CDR3 is made up of 13 amino acids. CDR1 and CDR2 (germline): MGHDK, SYGVNS. The V end was cut by 2 bases, the J end by 3 bases, with 7 bases between. CDR3 residues: CASSEDDYTEAFF. CDR3 bases: TGTGCCAGCAGTGAAGATGACTACACTGAAGCTTTCTTT. The full variable domain, its missing parts supplied by reference TRBV25-1 and TRBJ1-1, is EADIYQTPRYLVIGTGKKITLECSQTMGHDKMYWYQQDPGMELHLIHYSYGVNSTEKGDLSSESTVSRIRTEHFPLTLESARPSHTSQYLCASSEDDYTEAFFGQGTRLTVV.